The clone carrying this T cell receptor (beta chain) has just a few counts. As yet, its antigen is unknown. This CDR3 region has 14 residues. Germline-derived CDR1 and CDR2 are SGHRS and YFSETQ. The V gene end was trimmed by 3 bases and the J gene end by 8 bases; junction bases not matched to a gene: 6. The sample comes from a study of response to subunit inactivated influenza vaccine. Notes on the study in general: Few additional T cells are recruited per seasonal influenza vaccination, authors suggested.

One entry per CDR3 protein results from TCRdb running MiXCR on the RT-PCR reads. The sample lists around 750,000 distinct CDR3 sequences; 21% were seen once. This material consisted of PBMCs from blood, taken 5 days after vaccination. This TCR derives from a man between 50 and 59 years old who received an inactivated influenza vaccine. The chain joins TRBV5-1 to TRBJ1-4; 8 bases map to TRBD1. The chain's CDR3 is CASSWTGQIEKLFF. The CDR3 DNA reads TGCGCCAGCAGCTGGACAGGGCAGATCGAAAAACTGTTTTTT.